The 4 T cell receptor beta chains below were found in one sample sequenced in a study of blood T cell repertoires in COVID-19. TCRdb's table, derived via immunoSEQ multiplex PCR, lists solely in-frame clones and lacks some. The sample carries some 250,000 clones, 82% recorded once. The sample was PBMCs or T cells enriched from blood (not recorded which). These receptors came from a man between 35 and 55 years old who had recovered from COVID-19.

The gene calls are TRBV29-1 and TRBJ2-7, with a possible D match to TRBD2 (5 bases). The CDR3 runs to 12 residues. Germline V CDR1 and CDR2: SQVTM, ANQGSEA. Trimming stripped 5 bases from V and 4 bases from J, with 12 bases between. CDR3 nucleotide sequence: TGCAGCGTTCAATCGGCGGGTTACGAGCAGTACTTC. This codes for CSVQSAGYEQYF.

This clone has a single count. The DNA for the CDR3 is TGTGCCAGTGAAACTAGGGCAGATACGCAGTATTTT. Amino acids: CASETRADTQYF. The chain is built from TRBV28 and TRBJ2-3, with D maybe TRBD2 (5 bases). V shed 9 bases and J shed 4 bases, with 11 bases lying between them. Germline-derived CDR1 and CDR2 are MDHEN and SYDVKM. This CDR3 has 12 amino acids. Supplemented by reference TRBV28 and TRBJ2-3, the full variable domain reads DVKVTQSSRYLVKRTGEKVFLECVQDMDHENMFWYRQDPGLGLRLIYFSYDVKMKEKGDIPEGYSVSREKKERFSLILESASTNQTSMYLCASETRADTQYFGPGTRLTVL.

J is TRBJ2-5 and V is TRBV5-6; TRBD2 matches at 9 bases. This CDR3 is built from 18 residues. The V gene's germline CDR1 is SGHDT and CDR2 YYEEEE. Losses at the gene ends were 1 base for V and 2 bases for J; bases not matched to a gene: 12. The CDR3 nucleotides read TGTGCCAGCAGCTTGACCTTCCGGGGGCGGGAGGGACAAGAGACCCAGTACTTC. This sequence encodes CASSLTFRGREGQETQYF.

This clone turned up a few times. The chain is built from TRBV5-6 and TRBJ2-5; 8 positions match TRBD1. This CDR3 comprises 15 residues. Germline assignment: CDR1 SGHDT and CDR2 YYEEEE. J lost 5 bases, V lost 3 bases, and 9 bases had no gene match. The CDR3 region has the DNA TGTGCCAGCAGCTCCCAGGGGGCTGGGGGGGAGACCCAGTACTTC. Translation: CASSSQGAGGETQYF.